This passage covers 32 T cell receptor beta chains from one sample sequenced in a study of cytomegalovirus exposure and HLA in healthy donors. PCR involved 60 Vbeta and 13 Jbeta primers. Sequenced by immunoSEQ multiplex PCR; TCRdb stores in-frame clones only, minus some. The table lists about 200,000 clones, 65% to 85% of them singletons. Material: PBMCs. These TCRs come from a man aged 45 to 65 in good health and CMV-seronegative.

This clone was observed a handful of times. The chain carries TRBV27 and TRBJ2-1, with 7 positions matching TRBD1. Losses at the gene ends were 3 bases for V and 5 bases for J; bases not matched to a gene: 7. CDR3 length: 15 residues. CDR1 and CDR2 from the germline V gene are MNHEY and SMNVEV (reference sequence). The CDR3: CASSFRRQGDNEQFF. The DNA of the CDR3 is TGTGCCAGCAGTTTTCGACGTCAGGGGGACAATGAGCAGTTCTTC.

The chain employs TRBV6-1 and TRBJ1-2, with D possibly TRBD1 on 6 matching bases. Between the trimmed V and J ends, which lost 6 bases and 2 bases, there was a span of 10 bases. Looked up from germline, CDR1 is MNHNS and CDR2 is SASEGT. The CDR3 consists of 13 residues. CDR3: CASRTDRNYGYTF. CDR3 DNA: TGTGCCAGCAGGACCGACAGGAACTATGGCTACACCTTC.

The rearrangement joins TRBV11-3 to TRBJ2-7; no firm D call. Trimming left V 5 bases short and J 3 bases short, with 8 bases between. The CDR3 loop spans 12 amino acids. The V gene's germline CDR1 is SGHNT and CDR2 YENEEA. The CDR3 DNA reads TGTGCCAGCAGCCGCGACAACTACGAGCAGTACTTC. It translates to CASSRDNYEQYF.

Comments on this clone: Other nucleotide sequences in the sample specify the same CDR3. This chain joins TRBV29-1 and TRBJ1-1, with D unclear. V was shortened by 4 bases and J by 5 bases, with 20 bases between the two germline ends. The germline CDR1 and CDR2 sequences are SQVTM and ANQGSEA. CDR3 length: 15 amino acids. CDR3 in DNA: TGCAGCGTTGGGGCCGAGGGTGGGGTAAGGACTGAAGCTTTCTTT. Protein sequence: CSVGAEGGVRTEAFF.

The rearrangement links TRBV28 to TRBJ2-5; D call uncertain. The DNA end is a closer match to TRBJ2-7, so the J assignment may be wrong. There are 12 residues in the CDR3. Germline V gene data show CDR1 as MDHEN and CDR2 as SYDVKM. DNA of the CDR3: TGTGCCAGCAGTTCTAACAGCCGCGAGCAGTACTTC. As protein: CASSSNSREQYF.

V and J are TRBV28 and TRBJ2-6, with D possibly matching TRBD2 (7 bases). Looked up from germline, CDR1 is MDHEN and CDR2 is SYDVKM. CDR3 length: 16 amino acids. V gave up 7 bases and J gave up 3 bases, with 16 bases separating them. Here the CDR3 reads CASTLRGAGGANVLTF. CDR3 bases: TGTGCCAGCACCCTCCGGGGGGCTGGTGGGGCCAACGTCCTGACTTTC. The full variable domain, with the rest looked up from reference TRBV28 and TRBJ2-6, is DVKVTQSSRYLVKRTGEKVFLECVQDMDHENMFWYRQDPGLGLRLIYFSYDVKMKEKGDIPEGYSVSREKKERFSLILESASTNQTSMYLCASTLRGAGGANVLTFGAGSRLTVL.

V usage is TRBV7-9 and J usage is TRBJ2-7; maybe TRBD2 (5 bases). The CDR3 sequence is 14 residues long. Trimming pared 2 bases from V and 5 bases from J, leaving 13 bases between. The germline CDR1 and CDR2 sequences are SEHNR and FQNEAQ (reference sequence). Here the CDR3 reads CASSLWGVGNEQYF. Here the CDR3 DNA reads TGTGCCAGCAGCTTATGGGGAGTCGGAAACGAGCAGTACTTC. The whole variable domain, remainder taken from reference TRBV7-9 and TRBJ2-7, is DTGVSQNPRHKITKRGQNVTFRCDPISEHNRLYWYRQTLGQGPEFLTYFQNEAQLEKSRLLSDRFSAERPKGSFSTLEIQRTEQGDSAMYLCASSLWGVGNEQYFGPGTRLTVT.

The CDR3 DNA reads TGTGCCAGCAGCGAGGGACTAAACTACGAGCAGTACTTC. It yields the protein CASSEGLNYEQYF. V is TRBV5-5 and J is TRBJ2-7; 7 bases match TRBD2. CDR3 length: 13 residues. Germline V lookup: CDR1 SGHKS, CDR2 YYEKEE (reference sequence). V shed 4 bases, J shed 3 bases, and the junction held 4 bases outside the gene matches.

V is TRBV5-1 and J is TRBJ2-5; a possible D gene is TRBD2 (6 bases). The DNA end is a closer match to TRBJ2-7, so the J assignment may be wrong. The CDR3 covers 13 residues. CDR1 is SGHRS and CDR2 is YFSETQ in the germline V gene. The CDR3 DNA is TGCGCCAGCAGCTTCGGAGGGTTGGCCGAGCAGTACTTC. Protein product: CASSFGGLAEQYF.

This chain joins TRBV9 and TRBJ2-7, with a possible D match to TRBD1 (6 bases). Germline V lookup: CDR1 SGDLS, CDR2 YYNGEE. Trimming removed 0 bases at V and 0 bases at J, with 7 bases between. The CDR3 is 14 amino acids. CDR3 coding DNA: TGTGCCAGCAGCGTAGGGGGGCTCTCCTACGAGCAGTACTTC. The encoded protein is CASSVGGLSYEQYF.

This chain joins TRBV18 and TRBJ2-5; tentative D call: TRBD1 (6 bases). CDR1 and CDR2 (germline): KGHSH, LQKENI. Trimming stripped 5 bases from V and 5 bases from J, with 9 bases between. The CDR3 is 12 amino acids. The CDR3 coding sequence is TGTGCCAGCTCAGGGACATCGGAGACCCAGTACTTC. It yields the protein CASSGTSETQYF.

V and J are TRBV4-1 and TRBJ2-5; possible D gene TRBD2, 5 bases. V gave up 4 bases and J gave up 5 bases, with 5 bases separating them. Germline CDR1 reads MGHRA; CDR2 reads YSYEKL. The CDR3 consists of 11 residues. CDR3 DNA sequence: TGCGCCAGCAGCCGCGGGGAGACCCAGTACTTC. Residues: CASSRGETQYF.

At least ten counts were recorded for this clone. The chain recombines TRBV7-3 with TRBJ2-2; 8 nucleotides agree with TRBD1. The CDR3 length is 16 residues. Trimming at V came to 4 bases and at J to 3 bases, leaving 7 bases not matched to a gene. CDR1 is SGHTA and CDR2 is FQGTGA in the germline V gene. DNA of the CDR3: TGTGCCAGCAGCTACATGACAGGGGACGACACCGGGGAGCTGTTTTTT. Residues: CASSYMTGDDTGELFF.

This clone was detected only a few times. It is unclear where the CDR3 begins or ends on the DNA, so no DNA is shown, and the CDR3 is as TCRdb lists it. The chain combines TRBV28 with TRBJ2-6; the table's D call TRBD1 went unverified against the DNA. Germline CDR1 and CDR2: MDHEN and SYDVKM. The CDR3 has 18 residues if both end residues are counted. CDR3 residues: CASSSSGQAASGANVLTF.

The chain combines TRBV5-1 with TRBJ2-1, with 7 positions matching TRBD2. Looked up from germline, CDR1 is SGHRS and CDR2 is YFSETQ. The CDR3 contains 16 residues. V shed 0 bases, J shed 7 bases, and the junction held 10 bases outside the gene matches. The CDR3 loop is CASSLGGMGGRNEQFF. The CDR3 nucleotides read TGCGCCAGCAGCTTGGGGGGGATGGGGGGGAGGAATGAGCAGTTCTTC.

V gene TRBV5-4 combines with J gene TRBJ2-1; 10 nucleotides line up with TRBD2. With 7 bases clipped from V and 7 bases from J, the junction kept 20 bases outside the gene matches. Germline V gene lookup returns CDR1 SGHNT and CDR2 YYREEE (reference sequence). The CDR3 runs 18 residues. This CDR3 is CASQGGLAGEAGRNEQFF. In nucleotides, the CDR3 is TGTGCCAGCCAGGGAGGGCTAGCGGGAGAGGCGGGCAGAAATGAGCAGTTCTTC.

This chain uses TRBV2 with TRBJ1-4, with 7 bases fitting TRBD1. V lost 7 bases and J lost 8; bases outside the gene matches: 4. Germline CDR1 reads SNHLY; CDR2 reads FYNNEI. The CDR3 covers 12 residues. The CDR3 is CASNGQAEKLFF. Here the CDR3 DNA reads TGTGCCAGCAACGGACAGGCGGAAAAACTGTTTTTT.

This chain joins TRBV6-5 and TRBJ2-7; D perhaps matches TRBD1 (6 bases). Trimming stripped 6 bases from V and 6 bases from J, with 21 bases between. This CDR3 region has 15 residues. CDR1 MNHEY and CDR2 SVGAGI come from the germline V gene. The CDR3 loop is CASSEQGNTRSEQYF. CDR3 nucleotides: TGTGCCAGCAGCGAACAGGGAAACACTCGTTCCGAGCAGTACTTC.

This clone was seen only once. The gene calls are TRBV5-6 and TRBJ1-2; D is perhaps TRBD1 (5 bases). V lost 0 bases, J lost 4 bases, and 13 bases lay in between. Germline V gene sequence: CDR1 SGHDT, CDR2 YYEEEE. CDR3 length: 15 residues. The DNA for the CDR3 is TGTGCCAGCAGCTTGGTAGGGTCCGACAGCTATGGCTACACCTTC. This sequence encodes CASSLVGSDSYGYTF. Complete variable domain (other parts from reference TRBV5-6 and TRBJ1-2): DAGVTQSPTHLIKTRGQQVTLRCSPKSGHDTVSWYQQALGQGPQFIFQYYEEEERQRGNFPDRFSGHQFPNYSSELNVNALLLGDSALYLCASSLVGSDSYGYTFGSGTRLTVV.

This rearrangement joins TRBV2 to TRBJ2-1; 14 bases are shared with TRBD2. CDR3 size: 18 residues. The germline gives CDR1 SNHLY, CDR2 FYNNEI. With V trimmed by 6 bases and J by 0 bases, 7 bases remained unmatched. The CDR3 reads CASRGLAGGFFSYNEQFF. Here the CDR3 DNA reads TGTGCCAGCAGAGGACTAGCGGGAGGTTTTTTCTCCTACAATGAGCAGTTCTTC.

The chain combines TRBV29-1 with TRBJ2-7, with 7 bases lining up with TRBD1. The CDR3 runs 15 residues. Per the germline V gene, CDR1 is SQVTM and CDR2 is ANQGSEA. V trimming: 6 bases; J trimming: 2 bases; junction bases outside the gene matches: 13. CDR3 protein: CSVTLRPGQTYEQYF. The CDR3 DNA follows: TGCAGCGTGACCTTAAGGCCGGGACAGACCTACGAGCAGTACTTC.

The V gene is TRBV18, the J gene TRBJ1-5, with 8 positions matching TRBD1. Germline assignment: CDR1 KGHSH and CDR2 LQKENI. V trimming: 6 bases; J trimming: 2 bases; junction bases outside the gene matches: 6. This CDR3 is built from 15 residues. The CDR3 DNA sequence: TGTGCCAGCTCGTCGGACAGGGAGGGCAATCAGCCCCAGCATTTT. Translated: CASSSDREGNQPQHF.

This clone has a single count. In DNA form, the CDR3 reads TGTGCCAGCAGCCTGGGGCTAGCGGGAGATCAGTGGGAGACCCAGTACTTC. It codes for CASSLGLAGDQWETQYF. The V call is TRBV28, the J call TRBJ2-5; 10 nucleotides line up with TRBD2. This CDR3 spans 17 amino acids. Germline loops: CDR1 MDHEN, CDR2 SYDVKM. The V segment lost 6 bases and the J segment 5 bases; nucleotides outside the gene matches: 15.

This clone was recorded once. The DNA for the CDR3 is TGCGCCAGCAGTAGAGGGGGTCAAGAGACCCAGTACTTC. Residues: CASSRGGQETQYF. The chain has TRBV4-1 and TRBJ2-5; D is possibly TRBD1 (6 bases). The ends were cut back, 6 bases at V and 2 bases at J, with 10 bases in the middle. This CDR3 contains 13 residues. Germline lookup yields CDR1 MGHRA and CDR2 YSYEKL.

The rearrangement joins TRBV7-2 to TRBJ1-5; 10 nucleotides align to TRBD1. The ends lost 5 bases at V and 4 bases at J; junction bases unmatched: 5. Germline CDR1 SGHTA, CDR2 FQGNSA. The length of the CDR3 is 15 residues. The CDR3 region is CASSQDRGINQPQHF. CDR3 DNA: TGTGCCAGCAGCCAGGACAGGGGGATAAATCAGCCCCAGCATTTT.

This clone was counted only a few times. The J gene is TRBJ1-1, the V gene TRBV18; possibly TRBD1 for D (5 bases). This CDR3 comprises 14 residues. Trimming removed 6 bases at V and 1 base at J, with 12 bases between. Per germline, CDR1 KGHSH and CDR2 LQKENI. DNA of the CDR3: TGTGCCAGCTCCGCGACAGCCCAGAACACTGAAGCTTTCTTT. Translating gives CASSATAQNTEAFF.

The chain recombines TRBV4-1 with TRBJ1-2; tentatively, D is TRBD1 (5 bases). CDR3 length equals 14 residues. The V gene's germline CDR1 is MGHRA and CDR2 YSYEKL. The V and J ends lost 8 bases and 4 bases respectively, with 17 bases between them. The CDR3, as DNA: TGCGCCAGCGAGGAGGGGCGAAGGGGCTATGGCTACACCTTC. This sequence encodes CASEEGRRGYGYTF.

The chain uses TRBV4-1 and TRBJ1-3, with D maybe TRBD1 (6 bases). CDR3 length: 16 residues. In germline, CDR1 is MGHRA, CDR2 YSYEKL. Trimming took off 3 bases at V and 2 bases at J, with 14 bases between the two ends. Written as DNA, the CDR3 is TGCGCCAGCAGCCAGGAAAGTACAGGGACTGGAAACACCATATATTTT. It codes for CASSQESTGTGNTIYF.

The DNA of the CDR3 is TGTGCCACCAGCAGAGACACACTAGCGGGTGGAGGTGGTAATGAGCAGTTCTTC. Protein sequence: CATSRDTLAGGGGNEQFF. The V gene is TRBV15, the J gene TRBJ2-1, with 9 bases fitting TRBD2. The V gene end was trimmed by 0 bases and the J gene end by 7 bases; junction bases not matched to a gene: 13. The CDR3 runs to 18 residues. CDR1 LNHNV and CDR2 YYDKDF come from the germline V gene (reference sequence).

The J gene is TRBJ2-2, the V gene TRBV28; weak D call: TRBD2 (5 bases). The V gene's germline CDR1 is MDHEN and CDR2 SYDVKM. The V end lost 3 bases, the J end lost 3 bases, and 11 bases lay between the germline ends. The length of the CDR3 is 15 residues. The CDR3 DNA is TGTGCCAGCAGTTTTGGAGGTTTGGACACCGGGGAGCTGTTTTTT. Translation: CASSFGGLDTGELFF.

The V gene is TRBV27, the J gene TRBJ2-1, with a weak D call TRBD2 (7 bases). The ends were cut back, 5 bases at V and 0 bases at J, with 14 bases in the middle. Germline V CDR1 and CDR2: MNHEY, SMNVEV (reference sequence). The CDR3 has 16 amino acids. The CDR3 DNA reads TGTGCCAGCAGTATCCCAGGGGACTACTCCTACAATGAGCAGTTCTTC. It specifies CASSIPGDYSYNEQFF.

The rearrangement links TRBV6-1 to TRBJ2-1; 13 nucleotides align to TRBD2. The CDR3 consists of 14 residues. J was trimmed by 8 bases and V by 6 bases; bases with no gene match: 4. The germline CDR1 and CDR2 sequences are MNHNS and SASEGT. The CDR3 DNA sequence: TGTGCCAGCAGACGGACTAGCGGGAGCGATGAGCAGTTCTTC. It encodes CASRRTSGSDEQFF.